The source of this T cell receptor beta chain is a study of blood T cell repertoires in COVID-19. Study-level information: From the United States, Italy and Spain came samples of acute and convalescent COVID-19.

The CDR3 runs to 15 residues. The V segment lost 5 bases and the J segment 1 base; nucleotides outside the gene matches: 7. CDR1 and CDR2 from the germline V gene are SGHAT and FQDESV (reference sequence). This clone was picked up one time. Sequencing used immunoSEQ multiplex PCR; TCRdb keeps in-frame clones, though not all of them. The sample shows some 390,000 clones, roughly 86% of them seen only once. The chain has TRBV11-1 and TRBJ1-1; 7 nucleotides align to TRBD1. This clonotype was obtained from a human donor in a cohort sampled during active COVID-19. Specimen: peripheral blood. CDR3 sequence (DNA): TGTGCCAGCAGCAAACCATGGGACAGGAACACTGAAGCTTTCTTT. Translating gives CASSKPWDRNTEAFF.